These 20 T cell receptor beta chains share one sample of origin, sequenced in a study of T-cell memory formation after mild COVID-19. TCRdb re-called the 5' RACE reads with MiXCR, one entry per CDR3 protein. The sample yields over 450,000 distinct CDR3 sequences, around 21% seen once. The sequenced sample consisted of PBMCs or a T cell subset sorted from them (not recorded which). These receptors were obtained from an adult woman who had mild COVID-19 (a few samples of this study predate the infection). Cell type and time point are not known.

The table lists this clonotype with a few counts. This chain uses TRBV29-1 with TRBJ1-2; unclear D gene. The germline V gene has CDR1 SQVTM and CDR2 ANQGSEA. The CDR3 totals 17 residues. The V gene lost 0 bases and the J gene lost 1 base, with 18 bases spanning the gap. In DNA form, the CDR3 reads TGCAGCGTTGAAGAAACAACAGCCGGCCCGAATAACTATGGCTACACCTTC. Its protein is CSVEETTAGPNNYGYTF.

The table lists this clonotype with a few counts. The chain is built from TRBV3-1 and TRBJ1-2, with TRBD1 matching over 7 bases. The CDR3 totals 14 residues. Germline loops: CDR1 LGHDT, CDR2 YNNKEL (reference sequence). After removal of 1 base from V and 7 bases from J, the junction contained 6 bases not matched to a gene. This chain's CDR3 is CASSQATGAGGYTF. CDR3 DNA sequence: TGTGCCAGCAGCCAAGCAACAGGGGCCGGTGGCTACACCTTC.

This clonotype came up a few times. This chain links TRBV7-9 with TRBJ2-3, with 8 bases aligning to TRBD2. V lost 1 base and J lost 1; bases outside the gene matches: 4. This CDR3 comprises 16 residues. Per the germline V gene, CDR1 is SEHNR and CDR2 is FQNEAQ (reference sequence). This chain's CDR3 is CASSLEMTSGTDTQYF. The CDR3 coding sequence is TGTGCCAGCAGCTTAGAGATGACTAGCGGCACAGATACGCAGTATTTT.

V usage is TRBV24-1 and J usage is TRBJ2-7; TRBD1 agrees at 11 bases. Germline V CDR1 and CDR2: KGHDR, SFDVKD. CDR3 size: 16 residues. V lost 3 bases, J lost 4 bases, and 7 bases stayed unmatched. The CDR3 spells CATSDLGTGGRYEQYF. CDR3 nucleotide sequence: TGTGCCACCAGTGATCTTGGGACAGGGGGAAGGTACGAGCAGTACTTC.

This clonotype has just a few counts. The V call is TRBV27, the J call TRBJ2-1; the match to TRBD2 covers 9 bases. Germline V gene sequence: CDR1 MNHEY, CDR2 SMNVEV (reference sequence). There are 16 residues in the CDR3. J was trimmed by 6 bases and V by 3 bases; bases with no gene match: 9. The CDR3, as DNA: TGTGCCAGCAGTTTCCCAATGACTAGCGGCCTCAATGAGCAGTTCTTC. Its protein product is CASSFPMTSGLNEQFF.

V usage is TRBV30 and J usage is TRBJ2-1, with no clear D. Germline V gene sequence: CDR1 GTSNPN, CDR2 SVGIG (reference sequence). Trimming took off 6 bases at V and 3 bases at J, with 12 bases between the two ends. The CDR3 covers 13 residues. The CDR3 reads CACLGSYYNEQFF. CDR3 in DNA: TGTGCCTGTCTAGGGTCCTACTACAATGAGCAGTTCTTC.

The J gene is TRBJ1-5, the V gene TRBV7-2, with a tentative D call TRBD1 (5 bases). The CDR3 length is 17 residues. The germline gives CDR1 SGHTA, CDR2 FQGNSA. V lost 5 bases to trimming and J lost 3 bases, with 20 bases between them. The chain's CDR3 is CASSLPAGTLLNQPQHF. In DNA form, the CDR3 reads TGTGCCAGCAGCCTCCCGGCGGGGACCCTCCTCAATCAGCCCCAGCATTTT.

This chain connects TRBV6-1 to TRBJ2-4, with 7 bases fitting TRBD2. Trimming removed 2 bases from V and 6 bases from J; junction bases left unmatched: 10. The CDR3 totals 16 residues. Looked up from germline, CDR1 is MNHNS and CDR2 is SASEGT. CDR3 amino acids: CASSEWGGSVGNIQYF. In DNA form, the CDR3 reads TGTGCCAGCAGTGAATGGGGCGGGAGTGTTGGAAACATTCAGTACTTC.

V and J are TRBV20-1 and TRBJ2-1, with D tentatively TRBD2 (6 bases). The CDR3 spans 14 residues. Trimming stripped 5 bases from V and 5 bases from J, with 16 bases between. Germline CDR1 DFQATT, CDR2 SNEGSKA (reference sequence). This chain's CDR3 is CSAAPLAGHNEQFF. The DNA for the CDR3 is TGCAGTGCTGCCCCTCTCGCGGGGCACAATGAGCAGTTCTTC.

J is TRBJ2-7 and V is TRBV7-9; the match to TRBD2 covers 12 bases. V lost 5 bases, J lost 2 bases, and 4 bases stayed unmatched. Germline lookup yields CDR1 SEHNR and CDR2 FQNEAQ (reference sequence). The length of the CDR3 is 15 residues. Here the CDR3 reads CASSHTSGGPYEQYF. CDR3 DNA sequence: TGTGCCAGCAGCCATACTAGCGGGGGGCCCTACGAGCAGTACTTC.

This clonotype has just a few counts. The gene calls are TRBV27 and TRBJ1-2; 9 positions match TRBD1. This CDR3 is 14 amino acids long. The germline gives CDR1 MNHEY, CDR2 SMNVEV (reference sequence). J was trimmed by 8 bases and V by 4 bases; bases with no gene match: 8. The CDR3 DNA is TGTGCCAGCAGTTCAAACCGGGACAGGGAGGGCTACACCTTC. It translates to CASSSNRDREGYTF.

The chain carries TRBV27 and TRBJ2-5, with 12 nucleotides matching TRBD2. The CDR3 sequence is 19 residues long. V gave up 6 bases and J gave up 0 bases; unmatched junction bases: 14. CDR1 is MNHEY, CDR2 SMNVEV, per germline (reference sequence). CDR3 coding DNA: TGTGCCAGCAGGGGAGGGTTGGGACTAGCGGGCGTGTACCAAGAGACCCAGTACTTC. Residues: CASRGGLGLAGVYQETQYF.

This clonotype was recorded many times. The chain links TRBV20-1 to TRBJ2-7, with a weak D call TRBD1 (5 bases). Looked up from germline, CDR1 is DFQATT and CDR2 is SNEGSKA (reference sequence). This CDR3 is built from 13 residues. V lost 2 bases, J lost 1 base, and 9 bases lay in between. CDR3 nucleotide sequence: TGCAGTGCTAGAATAGGGGTTTCCTACGAGCAGTACTTC. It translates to CSARIGVSYEQYF.

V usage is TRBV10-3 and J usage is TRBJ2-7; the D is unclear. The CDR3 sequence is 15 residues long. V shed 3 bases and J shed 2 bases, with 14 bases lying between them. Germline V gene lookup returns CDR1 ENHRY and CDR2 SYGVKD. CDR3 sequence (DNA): TGTGCCATCAGTGAAATCTTAGACATTACCTACGAGCAGTACTTC. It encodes CAISEILDITYEQYF.

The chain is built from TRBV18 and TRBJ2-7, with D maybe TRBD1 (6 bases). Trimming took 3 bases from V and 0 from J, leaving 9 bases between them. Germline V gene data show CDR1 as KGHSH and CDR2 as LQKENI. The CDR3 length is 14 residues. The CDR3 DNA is TGTGCCAGCTCACCCGGACAGAGCTCCTACGAGCAGTACTTC. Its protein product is CASSPGQSSYEQYF. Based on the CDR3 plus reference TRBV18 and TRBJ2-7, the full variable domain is NAGVMQNPRHLVRRRGQEARLRCSPMKGHSHVYWYRQLPEEGLKFMVYLQKENIIDESGMPKERFSAEFPKEGPSILRIQQVVRGDSAAYFCASSPGQSSYEQYFGPGTRLTVT.

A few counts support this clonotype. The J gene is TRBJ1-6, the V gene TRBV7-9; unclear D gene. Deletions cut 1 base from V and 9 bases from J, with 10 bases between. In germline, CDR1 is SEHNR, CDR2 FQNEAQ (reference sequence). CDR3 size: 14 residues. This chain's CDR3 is CASSLETVSSPLHF. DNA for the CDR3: TGTGCCAGCAGCTTAGAGACCGTTAGTTCACCCCTCCACTTT.

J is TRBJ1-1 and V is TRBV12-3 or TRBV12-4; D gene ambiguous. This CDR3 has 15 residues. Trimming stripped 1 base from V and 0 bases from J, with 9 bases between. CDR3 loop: CASSLVRVLNTEAFF. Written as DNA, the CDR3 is TGTGCCAGCAGTTTAGTACGGGTCCTGAACACTGAAGCTTTCTTT.

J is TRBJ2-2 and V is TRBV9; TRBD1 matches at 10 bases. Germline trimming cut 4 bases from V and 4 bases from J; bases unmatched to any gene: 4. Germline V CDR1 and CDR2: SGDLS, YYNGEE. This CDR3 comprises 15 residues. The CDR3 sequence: CASSLGTGATGELFF. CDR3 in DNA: TGTGCCAGCAGCCTGGGGACAGGGGCCACCGGGGAGCTGTTTTTT.

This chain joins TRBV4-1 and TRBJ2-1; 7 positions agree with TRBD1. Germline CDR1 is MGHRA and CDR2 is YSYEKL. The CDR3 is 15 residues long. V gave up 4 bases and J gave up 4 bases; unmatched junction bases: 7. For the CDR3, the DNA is TGCGCCAGCAGCCGCACAGGGGAAGGGTACAATGAGCAGTTCTTC. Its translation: CASSRTGEGYNEQFF.

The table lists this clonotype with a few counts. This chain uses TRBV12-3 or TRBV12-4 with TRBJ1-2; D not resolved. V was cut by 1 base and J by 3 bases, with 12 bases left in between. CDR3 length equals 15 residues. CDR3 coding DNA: TGTGCCAGCAGTTTAGGTCCAGTCACGGACTATGGCTACACCTTC. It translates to CASSLGPVTDYGYTF.